This record covers a single TCR beta chain. Per the original data handling: It was from reference gene primer amplification that nucleated cell counts were estimated. Sequencing used immunoSEQ multiplex PCR; TCRdb keeps in-frame clones, though not all of them. That table furnishes V, J and clone size, whereas the DNA furnished D and trimming. This table has 50,000 to 60,000 clones, 80% to 90% appearing once. Trimming removed 3 bases from V and 1 base from J, with 9 bases in between. The CDR3 runs to 14 residues. CDR1 and CDR2 (germline): LNHDA, SQIVND (reference sequence). This sample was included in a study of blood T cell repertoires in COVID-19. Looking at the study overall: Samples representing acute and convalescent COVID-19 were sourced from the United States, Italy and Spain. From T cells, B-cell-depleted T cells, or PBMCs came the material, which was cDNA or gDNA.

The sequence came from a man in his 60s with acute or convalescent COVID-19. Sequencing was performed on peripheral blood. The J gene is TRBJ1-1, the V gene TRBV19; D may be TRBD1 (6 bases). CDR3 residues: CASSMAGANTEAFF. CDR3 in DNA: TGTGCCAGTAGTATGGCGGGGGCGAACACTGAAGCTTTCTTT.